The 27 T cell receptor beta chains presented below share a single source sample, sequenced in a study of long-term antiretroviral therapy in people with HIV. Researchers ran immunoSEQ v3.0 at survey level. Clones were read by immunoSEQ multiplex PCR, and TCRdb kept only the in-frame ones, dropping some. This table holds some 24,000 clones, about four fifths found once. The source was unsorted PBMCs, collected 4.4 years after starting antiretroviral therapy. Every receptor here comes from a man younger than 45 with HIV.

The J gene is TRBJ2-2, the V gene TRBV27; the D is unclear. The CDR3 covers 13 residues. V was pared by 9 bases and J by 1 base, with 9 bases between. Germline loops: CDR1 MNHEY, CDR2 SMNVEV (reference sequence). CDR3 residues: CASRNENTGELFF. Here the CDR3 DNA reads TGTGCCAGTCGAAATGAGAACACCGGGGAGCTGTTTTTT.

V gene TRBV11-2 combines with J gene TRBJ2-3; 15 positions agree with TRBD2. The CDR3 runs 18 residues. J was trimmed by 3 bases and V by 5 bases; bases with no gene match: 9. Per the germline V gene, CDR1 is SGHAT and CDR2 is FQNNGV. DNA for the CDR3: TGTGCCAGCAGCCAACCACGGACTAGCGGGAGGGAAACAGATACGCAGTATTTT. It yields the protein CASSQPRTSGRETDTQYF.

V is TRBV7-6 and J is TRBJ1-5, with 8 positions matching TRBD1. Germline assignment: CDR1 SGHVS and CDR2 FNYEAQ. V lost 4 bases and J lost 5; bases outside the gene matches: 7. This CDR3 is 15 amino acids long. This CDR3 is CASSSGQGAYQPQHF. In nucleotides, the CDR3 is TGTGCCAGCAGCTCCGGGCAGGGGGCTTATCAGCCCCAGCATTTT.

The V and J genes are TRBV11-3 and TRBJ2-1; D gene unclear. The ends were cut back, 5 bases at V and 5 bases at J, with 7 bases in the middle. This CDR3 has 12 residues. Germline CDR1 reads SGHNT; CDR2 reads YENEEA. The CDR3 DNA reads as TGTGCCAGCAGCCCAGCGAACAATGAGCAGTTCTTC. It codes for CASSPANNEQFF.

The rearrangement links TRBV2 to TRBJ1-2; D might be TRBD1 (5 bases). Trimming pared 4 bases from V and 8 bases from J, leaving 14 bases between. This CDR3 has 13 amino acids. In germline, CDR1 is SNHLY, CDR2 FYNNEI. This CDR3 is CASSGVRAAGYTF. The CDR3 nucleotides are TGTGCCAGCAGTGGCGTCAGGGCAGCAGGCTACACCTTC.

The chain carries TRBV27 and TRBJ1-2, with 9 bases lining up with TRBD1. V dropped 4 bases and J dropped 8; count of bases not matched to a gene: 14. This CDR3 region has 16 residues. CDR1 and CDR2 from the germline V gene are MNHEY and SMNVEV (reference sequence). The CDR3 DNA is TGTGCCAGCAGTTATCGGGGACAGGGCGCTGCTAACGGCTACACCTTC. It yields the protein CASSYRGQGAANGYTF.

This rearrangement joins TRBV10-2 to TRBJ2-7; D gene ambiguous. The CDR3 runs 12 residues. The germline CDR1 and CDR2 sequences are WSHSY and SAAADI. V was trimmed by 3 bases and J by 2 bases, leaving 5 bases between them. The CDR3 protein is CASSEIAYEQYF. In nucleotides, the CDR3 is TGCGCCAGCAGTGAAATAGCCTACGAGCAGTACTTC.

The chain couples TRBV13 to TRBJ2-5; 12 bases match TRBD2. With V trimmed by 4 bases and J by 4 bases, 1 base remained unmatched. This CDR3 contains 14 residues. The germline V gene encodes CDR1 PRHDT and CDR2 FYEKMQ (reference sequence). The CDR3 region has the DNA TGTGCCAGCAGCTCGGGACTAGCGGGAGAGACCCAGTACTTC. It yields the protein CASSSGLAGETQYF.

J is TRBJ1-5 and V is TRBV15, with D perhaps TRBD1 (5 bases). V was shortened by 3 bases and J by 3 bases, with 15 bases between the two germline ends. Germline V CDR1 and CDR2: LNHNV, YYDKDF (reference sequence). There are 16 residues in the CDR3. This chain's CDR3 is CATSSPGEGYNQPQHF. The CDR3 nucleotides are TGTGCCACCAGCAGCCCGGGGGAGGGCTACAATCAGCCCCAGCATTTT.

V usage is TRBV5-6 and J usage is TRBJ2-1; D might be TRBD1 (5 bases). Looked up from germline, CDR1 is SGHDT and CDR2 is YYEEEE. This CDR3 has 16 amino acids. Trimming pared 0 bases from V and 4 bases from J, leaving 14 bases between. DNA of the CDR3: TGTGCCAGCAGCTTGGAGAGACAGAAGTATTACAATGAGCAGTTCTTC. This gives the protein CASSLERQKYYNEQFF.

The rearrangement uses TRBV27 and TRBJ2-7; TRBD1 aligns across 7 bases. J lost 6 bases, V lost 9 bases, and 17 bases had no gene match. This CDR3 region has 15 residues. Germline lookup yields CDR1 MNHEY and CDR2 SMNVEV (reference sequence). The CDR3 DNA reads as TGTGCCAGTAGATGGGCCGGGACAGAAAGAGGCGAGCAGTACTTC. Its translation: CASRWAGTERGEQYF.

The chain couples TRBV5-1 to TRBJ2-3; D ambiguous. CDR1 SGHRS and CDR2 YFSETQ come from the germline V gene. This CDR3 is 14 amino acids long. V was shortened by 6 bases and J by 0 bases, with 11 bases between the two germline ends. The CDR3 region is CASKGSASTDTQYF. DNA for the CDR3: TGCGCCAGCAAGGGCTCGGCCAGCACAGATACGCAGTATTTT.

The chain combines TRBV18 with TRBJ1-1; no reliable D call. CDR1 is KGHSH, CDR2 LQKENI, per germline. V was cut by 0 bases and J by 0 bases, with 11 bases left in between. The CDR3 is made up of 16 amino acids. Here the CDR3 reads CASSPPSRALNTEAFF. CDR3 bases: TGTGCCAGCTCACCACCGTCGCGCGCTTTGAACACTGAAGCTTTCTTT.

The J gene is TRBJ1-2, the V gene TRBV28; weak D call: TRBD1 (5 bases). There are 13 residues in the CDR3. Between the trimmed V and J ends, which lost 6 bases and 5 bases, there was a span of 13 bases. Germline loops: CDR1 MDHEN, CDR2 SYDVKM. The CDR3 nucleotides are TGTGCCAGCAGGGGTCCCTGGGGGTATGGCTACACCTTC. This codes for CASRGPWGYGYTF.

The CDR3 region is CASSRTGGDEKLFF. In DNA form, the CDR3 reads TGTGCCAGCAGCCGGACAGGCGGGGATGAAAAACTGTTTTTT. This sequence joins TRBV7-9 and TRBJ1-4, with 7 bases identical to TRBD1. Germline values: CDR1 SEHNR, CDR2 FQNEAQ (reference sequence). V lost 5 bases to trimming and J lost 6 bases; unmatched junction nucleotides: 6. This CDR3 comprises 14 residues.

The chain uses TRBV2 and TRBJ2-1; 8 bases align to TRBD2. The CDR3 runs to 12 residues. Germline V lookup: CDR1 SNHLY, CDR2 FYNNEI. The CDR3 region has the DNA TGTGCTAGCGGGATTTACTTGAATGAGCAGTTCTTC. Its protein is CASGIYLNEQFF. The complete variable domain, with remaining parts taken from reference TRBV2 and TRBJ2-1, reads EPEVTQTPSHQVTQMGQEVILRCVPISNHLYFYWYRQILGQKVEFLVSFYNNEISEKSEIFDDQFSVERPDGSNFTLKIRSTKLEDSAMYFCASGIYLNEQFFGPGTRLTVL.

The CDR3 here is CASSADPGQGVYNEQFF. For the CDR3, the DNA is TGTGCCAGCAGCGCCGATCCGGGACAGGGGGTGTACAATGAGCAGTTCTTC. This chain connects TRBV27 to TRBJ2-1; 11 bases fit TRBD1. The CDR3 length is 17 residues. The V gene's germline CDR1 is MNHEY and CDR2 SMNVEV (reference sequence). Germline trimming cut 6 bases from V and 4 bases from J; bases unmatched to any gene: 11.

V usage is TRBV7-9 and J usage is TRBJ2-5; 8 bases agree with TRBD2. The CDR3 spans 14 residues. The germline V gene has CDR1 SEHNR and CDR2 FQNEAQ (reference sequence). J lost 3 bases, V lost 7 bases, and 7 bases had no gene match. The CDR3 sequence: CASKTPGGEETQYF. CDR3 sequence (DNA): TGTGCCAGCAAAACCCCGGGAGGGGAAGAGACCCAGTACTTC.

The rearrangement uses TRBV9 and TRBJ2-1, with a tentative D call TRBD2 (6 bases). CDR1 is SGDLS and CDR2 is YYNGEE in the germline V gene. V was cut by 4 bases and J by 8 bases, with 13 bases left in between. The CDR3 extends over 13 amino acids. The chain's CDR3 is CASSPPGDHEQFF. In nucleotides, the CDR3 is TGTGCCAGCAGCCCTCCGGGGGATCATGAGCAGTTCTTC.

This clone turned up a few times. The chain couples TRBV11-2 to TRBJ1-1; 7 bases fit TRBD1. The CDR3 is made up of 15 amino acids. V shed 0 bases, J shed 10 bases, and the junction held 11 bases outside the gene matches. Germline CDR1 reads SGHAT; CDR2 reads FQNNGV. The CDR3 loop reads CASSLEGDRARGAFF. The CDR3 region has the DNA TGTGCCAGCAGCTTAGAGGGTGACAGGGCACGTGGAGCTTTCTTT.

The chain recombines TRBV6-5 with TRBJ1-2; D unresolved. Germline CDR1 is MNHEY and CDR2 is SVGAGI. The CDR3 is 16 residues long. The V gene lost 2 bases and the J gene lost 0 bases, with 13 bases spanning the gap. The CDR3 spells CASSYSSAGSNYGYTF. In DNA form, the CDR3 reads TGTGCCAGCAGTTACAGTTCAGCAGGATCTAACTATGGCTACACCTTC.

This sequence joins TRBV12-5 and TRBJ2-7; D is unclear. The V end lost 5 bases, the J end lost 3 bases, and 11 bases lay between the germline ends. Germline-derived CDR1 and CDR2 are LGHNT and FRNRAP. This CDR3 has 13 amino acids. The CDR3: CASGPANSYEQYF. In DNA, the CDR3 is TGTGCTAGTGGTCCCGCCAACAGCTACGAGCAGTACTTC.

V is TRBV28 and J is TRBJ2-7; D not resolved. In germline, CDR1 is MDHEN, CDR2 SYDVKM. The CDR3 has 14 amino acids. Trimming stripped 6 bases from V and 3 bases from J, with 15 bases between. DNA of the CDR3: TGTGCCAGCAGCCCCCTGGCAGTACTCTACGAGCAGTACTTC. Its protein product is CASSPLAVLYEQYF.

The V and J genes are TRBV19 and TRBJ1-1; no definite D call. Trimming took 5 bases from V and 5 from J, leaving 12 bases between them. The CDR3 contains 13 residues. Germline values: CDR1 LNHDA, CDR2 SQIVND (reference sequence). CDR3 in DNA: TGTGCCAGTAGTTATAGGCCGGCGACTGAAGCTTTCTTT. As protein: CASSYRPATEAFF. Looking up the rest from reference TRBV19 and TRBJ1-1 gives the full variable domain: DGGITQSPKYLFRKEGQNVTLSCEQNLNHDAMYWYRQDPGQGLRLIYYSQIVNDFQKGDIAEGYSVSREKKESFPLTVTSAQKNPTAFYLCASSYRPATEAFFGQGTRLTVV.

The CDR3 sequence: CASRFTSANYNEQFF. The CDR3 DNA is TGTGCCAGCAGGTTTACTAGCGCCAACTACAATGAGCAGTTCTTC. This chain links TRBV6-1 with TRBJ2-1; 7 bases map to TRBD2. V trimming: 6 bases; J trimming: 3 bases; junction bases outside the gene matches: 8. The CDR3 spans 15 residues. Per germline, CDR1 MNHNS and CDR2 SASEGT.

This clone is labeled medium-sized. This sequence joins TRBV27 and TRBJ2-7; no clear D. This CDR3 is 15 amino acids long. The germline gives CDR1 MNHEY, CDR2 SMNVEV (reference sequence). V was trimmed by 2 bases and J by 2 bases, leaving 13 bases between them. This chain's CDR3 is CASSLTPGGAYEQYF. CDR3 bases: TGTGCCAGCAGTTTAACCCCCGGCGGCGCCTACGAGCAGTACTTC.

This chain links TRBV6-6 with TRBJ1-2; TRBD1 aligns across 7 bases. Germline CDR1 and CDR2: MNHNY and SVGAGI (reference sequence). Trimming cost V 5 bases and J 4 bases; bases outside gene matches: 10. The CDR3 has 15 amino acids. The DNA of the CDR3 is TGTGCCAGCAGTCAAAAACAGGGGAAGGGCTATGGCTACACCTTC. Encoded protein: CASSQKQGKGYGYTF.